These 3 T cell receptor beta chains were sequenced from one sample in a study of identical twins. Each CDR3 protein gets one entry after TCRdb re-called the 5' RACE reads with MiXCR. The data show approximately 250,000 distinct CDR3 sequences, over 5.5% seen once. This sample was shared with a second study, whose subject was T cells expressing NK-cell markers.

The sequenced sample was CD8+ T cells sorted from blood. The source is a woman younger than 35 in good health.

This clonotype was seen repeatedly, ten times or more. The rearrangement uses TRBV5-1 and TRBJ2-5, with a tentative D call TRBD2 (6 bases). Between the trimmed V and J ends, which lost 0 bases and 4 bases, there was a span of 10 bases. CDR3 length equals 14 residues. The germline V gene encodes CDR1 SGHRS and CDR2 YFSETQ. DNA for the CDR3: TGCGCCAGCAGCTTGGATCTGGGAGGAGAGACCCAGTACTTC. This encodes CASSLDLGGETQYF.

This clonotype was seen a few times. Here the CDR3 reads CASSPTNTGARTSTDTQYF. In DNA, the CDR3 is TGTGCCAGCAGCCCAACCAACACGGGGGCCCGCACTAGCACAGATACGCAGTATTTT. V and J are TRBV11-1 and TRBJ2-3; D assignment may be TRBD1 or TRBD2 (6 bases each). Germline V CDR1 and CDR2: SGHAT, FQDESV (reference sequence). V was cut by 5 bases and J by 0 bases, with 24 bases left in between. There are 19 residues in the CDR3.

This chain links TRBV11-3 with TRBJ1-1; D is perhaps TRBD1 (6 bases). Trimming pared 3 bases from V and 7 bases from J, leaving 18 bases between. Germline-derived CDR1 and CDR2 are SGHNT and YENEEA. This CDR3 has 15 amino acids. In DNA, the CDR3 is TGTGCCAGCAGCTTGGGGGCGCGAGGTGACGATGAAGCTTTCTTT. It translates to CASSLGARGDDEAFF.